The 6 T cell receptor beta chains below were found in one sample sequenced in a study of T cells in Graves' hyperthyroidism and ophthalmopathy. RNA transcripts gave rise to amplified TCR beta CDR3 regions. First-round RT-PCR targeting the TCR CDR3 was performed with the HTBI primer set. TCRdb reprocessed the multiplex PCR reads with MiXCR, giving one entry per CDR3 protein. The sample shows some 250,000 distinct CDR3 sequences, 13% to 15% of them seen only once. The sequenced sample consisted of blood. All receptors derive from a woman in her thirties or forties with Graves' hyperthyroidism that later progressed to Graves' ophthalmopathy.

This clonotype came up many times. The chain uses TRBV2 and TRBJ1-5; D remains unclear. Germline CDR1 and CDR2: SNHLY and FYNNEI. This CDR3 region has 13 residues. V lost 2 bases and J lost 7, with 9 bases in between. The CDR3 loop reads CASSEPPEQPQHF. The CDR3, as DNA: TGTGCCAGCAGTGAACCTCCGGAGCAGCCCCAGCATTTT.

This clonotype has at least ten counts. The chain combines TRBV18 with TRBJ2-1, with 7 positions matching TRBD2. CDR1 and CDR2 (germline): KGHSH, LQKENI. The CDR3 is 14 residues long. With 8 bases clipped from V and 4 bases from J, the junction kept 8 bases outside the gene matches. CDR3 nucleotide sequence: TGTGCCAGCAGTGAGGCTAGCGGATACAATGAGCAGTTCTTC. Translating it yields CASSEASGYNEQFF.

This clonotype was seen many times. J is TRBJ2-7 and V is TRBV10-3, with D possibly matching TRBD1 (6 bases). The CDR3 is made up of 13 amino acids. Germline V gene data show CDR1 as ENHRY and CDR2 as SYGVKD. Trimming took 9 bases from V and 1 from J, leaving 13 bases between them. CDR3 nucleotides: TGTGCCATAGCACGGGACACTTCCTACGAGCAGTACTTC. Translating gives CAIARDTSYEQYF.

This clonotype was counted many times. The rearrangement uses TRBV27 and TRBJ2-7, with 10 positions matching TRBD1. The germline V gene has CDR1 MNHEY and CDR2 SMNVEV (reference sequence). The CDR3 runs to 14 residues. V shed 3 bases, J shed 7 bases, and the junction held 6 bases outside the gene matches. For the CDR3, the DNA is TGTGCCAGCAGTTTTTCAGGGACAGGGGAAGAGCAGTACTTC. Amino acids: CASSFSGTGEEQYF.

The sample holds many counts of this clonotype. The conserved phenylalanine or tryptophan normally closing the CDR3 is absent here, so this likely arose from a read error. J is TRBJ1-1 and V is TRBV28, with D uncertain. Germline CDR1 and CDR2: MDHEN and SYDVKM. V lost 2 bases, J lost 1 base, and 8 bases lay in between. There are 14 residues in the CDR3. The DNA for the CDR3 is TGTGCCAGCAGTTTAGGATCTGCGAACACTGAAGCTTTCCTT. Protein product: CASSLGSANTEAFL.

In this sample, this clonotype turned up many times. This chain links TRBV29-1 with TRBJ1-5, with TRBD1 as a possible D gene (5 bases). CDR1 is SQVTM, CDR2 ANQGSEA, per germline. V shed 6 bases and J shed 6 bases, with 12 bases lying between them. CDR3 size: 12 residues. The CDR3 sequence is CSVGGVGQPQHF. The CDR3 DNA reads TGCAGCGTCGGGGGGGTAGGTCAGCCCCAGCATTTT.